These 16 T cell receptor beta chains were all obtained from the same sample, sequenced in a study of blood T cell repertoires in COVID-19. Generated by immunoSEQ multiplex PCR, the TCRdb table keeps only in-frame clones and is missing some. The table records 110,000 or so clones, 80% of them present only once. Input material: peripheral blood. The receptors come from a human donor in a cohort sampled during active or convalescent COVID-19.

The V call is TRBV18, the J call TRBJ1-6; 8 positions match TRBD1. Germline V gene lookup returns CDR1 KGHSH and CDR2 LQKENI. V was clipped by 1 base and J by 7 bases; unmatched bases: 3. This CDR3 comprises 15 residues. The CDR3 bases are TGTGCCAGCTCACCACGACAGGGGCAAAATTCACCCCTCCACTTT. This translates into CASSPRQGQNSPLHF.

Only a few counts were recorded for this clone. V gene TRBV5-1 combines with J gene TRBJ2-7, with 7 bases identical to TRBD2. Germline-derived CDR1 and CDR2 are SGHRS and YFSETQ. The CDR3 contains 12 residues. The trim removed 4 bases at V and 4 bases at J, leaving 2 bases unmatched. CDR3 sequence (DNA): TGCGCCAGCAGCCACGGGGGGTACGAGCAGTACTTC. It specifies CASSHGGYEQYF.

This sequence joins TRBV7-2 and TRBJ2-5, with TRBD2 as a possible D gene (7 bases). The germline V gene encodes CDR1 SGHTA and CDR2 FQGNSA. V lost 1 base and J 0 bases, leaving 18 bases between the germline ends. The CDR3 loop spans 18 amino acids. In nucleotides, the CDR3 is TGTGCCAGCAGCTTAGTCCCTCCTGGGGGGGGCCACCAAGAGACCCAGTACTTC. This encodes CASSLVPPGGGHQETQYF.

The rearrangement uses TRBV19 and TRBJ2-3, with D possibly being TRBD2 (5 bases). The V gene lost 5 bases and the J gene lost 1 base, with 22 bases spanning the gap. The CDR3 covers 18 residues. Germline V gene data show CDR1 as LNHDA and CDR2 as SQIVND (reference sequence). DNA of the CDR3: TGTGCCAGTAGTTCGGAAGGGAGACGAAGCTTCGGCACAGATACGCAGTATTTT. It translates to CASSSEGRRSFGTDTQYF.

This chain links TRBV11-1 with TRBJ2-3; the D gene is possibly TRBD1 (6 bases). This CDR3 is 15 amino acids long. From germline, CDR1 is SGHAT and CDR2 FQDESV (reference sequence). Trimming pared 5 bases from V and 3 bases from J, leaving 15 bases between. This CDR3 reads CASSARRGWTDTQYF. CDR3 DNA sequence: TGTGCCAGCAGCGCTCGCAGGGGTTGGACAGATACGCAGTATTTT.

As DNA, the CDR3 is TGTGCCAGTAGCCTTACAGGGGGTGTAATCTATGGCTACACCTTC. It is translated as CASSLTGGVIYGYTF. The rearrangement joins TRBV19 to TRBJ1-2; 8 positions match TRBD1. Losses at the gene ends were 6 bases for V and 4 bases for J; bases not matched to a gene: 10. There are 15 residues in the CDR3. Per germline, CDR1 LNHDA and CDR2 SQIVND (reference sequence).

The CDR3 coding sequence is TGTGCCAGCAGAAGGGACAGGCCGGACTACGAGCAGTACTTC. It encodes CASRRDRPDYEQYF. The genes are TRBV2 and TRBJ2-7; 8 nucleotides line up with TRBD1. The germline gives CDR1 SNHLY, CDR2 FYNNEI. With 6 bases clipped from V and 3 bases from J, the junction kept 7 bases outside the gene matches. CDR3 size: 14 residues. The full variable domain, rest sourced from reference TRBV2 and TRBJ2-7, is EPEVTQTPSHQVTQMGQEVILRCVPISNHLYFYWYRQILGQKVEFLVSFYNNEISEKSEIFDDQFSVERPDGSNFTLKIRSTKLEDSAMYFCASRRDRPDYEQYFGPGTRLTVT.

This chain joins TRBV7-9 and TRBJ2-1; TRBD1 aligns across 11 bases. Germline lookup yields CDR1 SEHNR and CDR2 FQNEAQ (reference sequence). This CDR3 spans 19 amino acids. J was trimmed by 0 bases and V by 5 bases; bases with no gene match: 12. The CDR3 here is CASSLRRTGGGNSYNEQFF. The DNA for the CDR3 is TGTGCCAGCAGCCTCAGAAGGACAGGGGGCGGAAACTCCTACAATGAGCAGTTCTTC.

The chain has TRBV2 and TRBJ2-5; 7 nucleotides align to TRBD2. The CDR3 runs 14 residues. V lost 10 bases to trimming and J lost 5 bases; unmatched junction nucleotides: 13. CDR1 and CDR2 from the germline V gene are SNHLY and FYNNEI. The CDR3 DNA sequence: TGTGCCACCAACCTCGGGGGGATGCCGGAGACCCAGTACTTC. It specifies CATNLGGMPETQYF. Supplemented by reference TRBV2 and TRBJ2-5, the full variable domain reads EPEVTQTPSHQVTQMGQEVILRCVPISNHLYFYWYRQILGQKVEFLVSFYNNEISEKSEIFDDQFSVERPDGSNFTLKIRSTKLEDSAMYFCATNLGGMPETQYFGPGTRLLVL.

The chain uses TRBV20-1 and TRBJ2-7; D perhaps matches TRBD2 (5 bases). The CDR3 loop spans 10 amino acids. Trimming left V 7 bases short and J 6 bases short, with 10 bases between. The V gene's germline CDR1 is DFQATT and CDR2 SNEGSKA (reference sequence). CDR3 sequence: CSVRGLEQYF. The CDR3 DNA reads as TGCAGTGTCCGGGGTCTCGAGCAGTACTTC.

The chain combines TRBV9 with TRBJ2-3; 11 bases fit TRBD2. The junction had 0 bases not matched to a gene; V was cut back by 2 bases and J by 1 base. The CDR3 length is 15 residues. CDR1 and CDR2 from the germline V gene are SGDLS and YYNGEE. CDR3 sequence reads: CASSVGLAGTDTQYF. In DNA, the CDR3 is TGTGCCAGCAGCGTGGGACTAGCGGGCACAGATACGCAGTATTTT.

This clone was recorded a few times. The chain links TRBV24-1 to TRBJ2-2; 13 nucleotides agree with TRBD2. Trimming at V came to 3 bases and at J to 6 bases, leaving 9 bases not matched to a gene. There are 18 residues in the CDR3. Germline CDR1 reads KGHDR; CDR2 reads SFDVKD. CDR3 residues: CATSDPPLAGGESGELFF. In nucleotides, the CDR3 is TGTGCCACCAGTGATCCCCCACTAGCGGGAGGGGAGTCCGGGGAGCTGTTTTTT.

The table lists this clone with a few counts. The V call is TRBV4-1, the J call TRBJ2-7; 7 bases are shared with TRBD1. Germline CDR1 MGHRA, CDR2 YSYEKL. The CDR3 sequence is 14 residues long. V dropped 4 bases and J dropped 3; count of bases not matched to a gene: 6. CDR3 amino acids: CASSLEGQYYEQYF. The DNA of the CDR3 is TGCGCCAGCAGCCTAGAGGGACAGTACTACGAGCAGTACTTC.

This clone has more than one count but fewer than ten. The gene calls are TRBV29-1 and TRBJ2-3, with 7 nucleotides matching TRBD1. CDR3 length equals 14 residues. The germline gives CDR1 SQVTM, CDR2 ANQGSEA. J lost 8 bases, V lost 8 bases, and 16 bases had no gene match. The CDR3 bases are TGCAGCACCACCGACAGGGTAGGCTCTGGTACGCAGTATTTT. This encodes CSTTDRVGSGTQYF.

The chain has TRBV4-3 and TRBJ1-2; D call uncertain. Germline loops: CDR1 LGHNA, CDR2 YSLEER. V gave up 5 bases and J gave up 4 bases, with 14 bases separating them. The CDR3 is 14 amino acids. Written as DNA, the CDR3 is TGCGCCAGCAGCGAGGGAACCCTTTCCTATGGCTACACCTTC. Translated, it gives CASSEGTLSYGYTF.

This clone was observed a single time. The J gene is TRBJ2-3, the V gene TRBV14; no reliable D call. The CDR3 covers 15 residues. Germline V lookup: CDR1 SGHDN, CDR2 FVKESK. V dropped 0 bases and J dropped 1 base, with 8 bases sitting between them. The CDR3 DNA reads TGTGCCAGCAGCCAAGAACATTGGCGCACAGATACGCAGTATTTT. It yields the protein CASSQEHWRTDTQYF.